Listed below are T cell receptor beta chains from one sample, sequenced in a study of T cells after yellow fever vaccination. Each CDR3 protein gets one entry after TCRdb re-called the 5' RACE reads with MiXCR. Of roughly 94,000 distinct CDR3 sequences listed, approximately 8.4% were seen once; the top ten hold around 16%. The specimen was CD8+ T cells not binding an NS4B(214-222) dextramer, sorted from PBMCs, collected less than 16 days after the first yellow fever vaccination. These receptors were obtained from a man aged 18 to 35 who received the YFV17D yellow fever vaccine. CDR3s include the opening cysteine and the closing phenylalanine or tryptophan. Each record gives: V gene, D gene, J gene, clone size, CDR3 length, CDR3 protein, CDR3 DNA. D genes are given only for firm matches. Some rows have no size entry. The others give once, few or many, or a class for an expanded clone.

TRBV12-3/TRBV12-4	NA	TRBJ2-2	few	16	CASSLNPREETGELFF	TGTGCCAGCAGTTTAAACCCCAGGGAAGAAACCGGGGAGCTGTTTTTT
TRBV6-1	NA	TRBJ2-7	NA	14	CASSAPEVRYEQYF	TGTGCCAGCAGTGCCCCGGAGGTCCGCTACGAGCAGTACTTC
TRBV23-1	NA	TRBJ2-5	many	15	CASSQKQGQAETQYF	TGCGCCAGCAGTCAAAAGCAGGGCCAAGCAGAGACCCAGTACTTC
TRBV4-1	NA	TRBJ2-1	few	17	CASSQDPSGGGYNEQFF	TGCGCCAGCAGCCAAGATCCATCCGGGGGAGGCTACAATGAGCAGTTCTTC
TRBV5-6	NA	TRBJ2-1	few	12	CASSLGSGEQFF	TGTGCCAGCAGCTTGGGTTCAGGGGAGCAGTTCTTC
TRBV5-1	TRBD1	TRBJ1-1	many	12	CASSKTGVEAFF	TGCGCCAGCAGCAAGACAGGGGTTGAAGCTTTCTTT
TRBV5-5	TRBD1	TRBJ2-3	NA	13	CASGGQGTDTQYF	TGTGCCAGCGGCGGACAGGGCACAGATACGCAGTATTTT
TRBV4-3	TRBD1	TRBJ2-5	NA	15	CASSQDRQGAETQYF	TGCGCCAGCAGCCAAGATCGGCAGGGGGCAGAGACCCAGTACTTC
TRBV11-2	TRBD1	TRBJ2-5	NA	15	CASSQRTGGSETQYF	TGTGCCAGCAGCCAGCGGACAGGGGGCAGCGAGACCCAGTACTTC
TRBV7-8	TRBD2	TRBJ2-1	NA	16	CASSLEPGGPYNEQFF	TGTGCCAGCAGCTTAGAACCGGGGGGGCCCTACAATGAGCAGTTCTTC
TRBV20-1	NA	TRBJ1-6	few	16	CSARASTDGYNSPLHF	TGCAGTGCTAGAGCTTCGACAGATGGCTATAATTCACCCCTCCACTTT
TRBV4-3	TRBD1	TRBJ1-1	few	15	CASSVGTGIFTEAFF	TGCGCCAGCTCCGTAGGGACAGGGATTTTTACTGAAGCTTTCTTT
TRBV20-1	NA	TRBJ2-7	NA	13	CSARDRAVYEQYF	TGCAGTGCTAGAGATCGAGCGGTCTACGAGCAGTACTTC
TRBV7-9	TRBD1	TRBJ2-2	NA	15	CASSLTGTRTGELFF	TGTGCCAGCAGCTTGACAGGGACGCGCACCGGGGAGCTGTTTTTT
TRBV4-1	NA	TRBJ2-6	NA	13	CASRPSGANALTF	TGCGCCAGCAGACCAAGTGGGGCCAACGCCCTGACTTTC
TRBV6-1	TRBD1	TRBJ2-5	many	15	CASSRDRARQETQYF	TGTGCCAGCAGCCGGGACAGGGCGAGACAAGAGACCCAGTACTTC
TRBV4-1	NA	TRBJ1-4	few	14	CASSQDPYSGWLFF	TGCGCCAGCAGCCAAGATCCTTACAGCGGATGGCTGTTTTTT
TRBV6-1	NA	TRBJ2-2	few	16	CASSQGSLTSTGELFF	TGTGCCAGCAGTCAGGGGTCTCTTACTTCCACCGGGGAGCTGTTTTTT
TRBV20-1	TRBD2	TRBJ2-7	few	15	CSARDRGGASLEQYF	TGCAGTGCTAGAGATCGCGGGGGGGCATCTCTCGAGCAGTACTTC